This T cell receptor beta chain was recovered during a study of CD8+CD57+ T cells in acquired aplastic anemia listed by TCRdb under 2018. Background on the whole study: On average, sorted CD4+ and CD8+ cells yielded around 3.4 ug of extracted DNA, with a range of about 0.18 to 30 ug. CD8+CD57+ expansion was defined as frequency above the mean frequency observed in healthy subjects. Paper-wide results and their limitations: Around 27 CD8+ CDR3 sequences were shared between patients and controls but appeared highly expressed in patients and within their immunodominant clones. Between patients and healthy controls, no significant difference in CD8+ Simpson's diversity was found (P=0.060).

The CDR3 numbers 15 residues from cysteine through phenylalanine. Only the CDR3 DNA stays, 45 bases, in frame from base 1. Taken from the germline V gene, the CDR1 and CDR2 loops are SQVTM and ANQGSEA. The germline ends are 12 bases apart after V is trimmed by 6 bases and J by 0 bases. Genomic DNA served as template for TCR beta VDJ combination and CDR3 sequence profiling. TCR repertoire sequencing was run on an Illumina HiSeq 2000. In the authors' own workflow: TRBV/TRBJ rearrangement plots, CDR3 size and DJ length profiles, and Simpson's diversity index were used to evaluate the repertoires. The immunodominant clone was defined as the most abundant DNA sequence in deep sequencing data. CDR3 amino acid sequences were screened for sharing across subjects and were compared with published repertoires and the VDJdb database. TCRdb reprocessing: public reads trimmed at Q25 with fastp, clones called with MiXCR, in-frame beta chains kept. Each record represents a unique CDR3 protein, reported with the most common genes and DNA among its rows. The V and J calls reflect TCRdb's pipeline rather than the authors' work. In all, the sample holds 90,000 to 150,000 distinct CDR3 sequences, and approximately 61% of those were seen once. 25% to 35% of the sample is taken by the ten largest.

The patients picked for sequencing were ones in whom flow cytometry had shown an expansion of CD8+CD57+ cells. Every patient had a diagnosis of severe acquired aplastic anemia based on International Study of Aplastic Anemia and Agranulocytosis and Camitta criteria. Patients had received no therapy at the time of blood sampling. In the study, sorted CD4+ and CD8+ blood T cells from patients with severe aplastic anemia and from healthy subjects underwent deep sequencing of TCR repertoires. Patients were enrolled under clinicaltrials.gov protocols 00001620, 01623167, 00001397, 00071045, 00081523 and 00961064 in the USA. Ficoll-Paque density gradient centrifugation was used to isolate peripheral blood mononuclear cells. Before DNA extraction, CD4+ and CD8+ T cells were sorted by FACS or by magnetic beads. This clonotype was detected a few times. Its target antigen remains unknown. Per-base qualities were not stored, and no clone one base away is much larger.

Sequenced: sorted CD4+, CD8+, or CD8+CD57+ T cells (not recorded which) from PBMCs. The chain was built from TRBV29-1 and TRBJ2-6; the D gene is perhaps TRBD2, on 5 matching bases. This clonotype was obtained from a human donor with aplastic anemia. The base sequence is TGCAGCGTGACCCCGGGATACTCTGGGGCCAACGTCCTGACTTTC. Translated, it reads CSVTPGYSGANVLTF. The variable domain in full, with residues beyond the CDR3 obtained from the reference TRBV29-1 and TRBJ2-6 genes, is SAVISQKPSRDICQRGTSLTIQCQVDSQVTMMFWYRQQPGQSLTLIATANQGSEATYESGFVIDKFPISRPNLTFSTLTVSNMSPEDSSIYLCSVTPGYSGANVLTFGAGSRLTVL.